These T cell receptor beta chains were read from a single sample in a study of blood T cell repertoires in COVID-19. Libraries were prepared by immunoSEQ multiplex PCR; TCRdb keeps only in-frame clonotypes and omits some of them. The data show 150,000 to 200,000 clones, around four fifths seen once. Sequencing was performed on peripheral blood. Source of these receptors: a man in his sixties with COVID-19, enrolled during active disease. Both conserved end residues are part of each CDR3. D genes are given only for firm matches. Expanded clones get a size class; other rows say once, few or many, or leave the size out.

j_call | clone_size | v_call | d_call | cdr3_aa | cdr3_nt
TRBJ1-1 | NA | TRBV25-1 | TRBD1 | CASRAGGQGNTEAFF | TGTGCCAGCAGGGCAGGGGGCCAGGGAAACACTGAAGCTTTCTTT
TRBJ2-2 | NA | TRBV11-2 | NA | CASSRGTENTGELFF | TGTGCCAGCAGCCGTGGGACTGAGAACACCGGGGAGCTGTTTTTT
TRBJ1-5 | NA | TRBV7-9 | NA | CASSLGSPNQPQHF | TGTGCCAGCAGCTTGGGCAGTCCGAATCAGCCCCAGCATTTT
TRBJ2-7 | NA | TRBV29-1 | NA | CSVEDQGYEQYF | TGCAGCGTTGAAGACCAGGGCTACGAGCAGTACTTC
TRBJ1-4 | NA | TRBV27 | NA | CASSWSVATNEKLFF | TGTGCCAGCAGTTGGAGTGTTGCAACTAATGAAAAACTGTTTTTT
TRBJ2-7 | NA | TRBV18 | NA | CASSPVPTAYEQYF | TGTGCCAGCTCACCTGTCCCCACGGCCTACGAGCAGTACTTC
TRBJ2-1 | NA | TRBV10-1 | TRBD2 | CASSELGLAGTEQFF | TGCGCCAGCAGTGAATTAGGACTAGCGGGAACGGAGCAGTTCTTC
TRBJ1-4 | NA | TRBV7-9 | TRBD1 | CASSLDRTGGGSNEKLFF | TGTGCCAGCAGCCTCGACAGGACAGGGGGCGGGTCTAATGAAAAACTGTTTTTT
TRBJ1-2 | NA | TRBV6-5 | TRBD1 | CASSSTGTGMGYTF | TGTGCCAGCAGTTCTACCGGGACAGGGATGGGCTACACCTTC
TRBJ2-3 | NA | TRBV5-1 | TRBD2 | CASSLVAGGDTQYF | TGCGCCAGCAGCTTGGTTGCGGGAGGAGATACGCAGTATTTT
TRBJ2-1 | NA | TRBV2 | TRBD1 | CASRVDRASYNEQFF | TGTGCCAGCAGGGTGGACAGGGCCTCCTACAATGAGCAGTTCTTC
TRBJ1-6 | NA | TRBV19 | TRBD1 | CASSIGGTGGNSPLHF | TGTGCCAGTAGTATAGGTGGGACAGGGGGTAATTCACCCCTCCACTTT
TRBJ2-1 | NA | TRBV19 | NA | CASSISGLAGMSSYNEQFF | TGTGCCAGTAGTATTAGTGGTCTCGCAGGGATGAGCTCCTACAATGAGCAGTTCTTC
TRBJ1-1 | NA | TRBV5-6 | NA | CASSPLFRENTEAFF | TGTGCCAGCAGCCCCCTTTTTCGGGAGAACACTGAAGCTTTCTTT
TRBJ1-2 | NA | TRBV4-3 | TRBD1 | CASSPGRGRGYTF | TGCGCCAGCAGCCCGGGCAGGGGGCGCGGCTACACCTTC
TRBJ1-5 | NA | TRBV18 | TRBD1 | CASSPDRDNQPQHF | TGTGCCAGCTCACCGGACAGGGACAATCAGCCCCAGCATTTT
TRBJ1-2 | once | TRBV5-5 | TRBD1 | CASRLKPGQGVHGYTF | TGTGCCAGCAGACTAAAGCCGGGACAGGGGGTACATGGCTACACCTTC
TRBJ1-5 | NA | TRBV18 | NA | CASSARIYLGATGPQHF | TGTGCCAGCTCGGCCCGTATATATTTAGGTGCCACGGGGCCCCAGCATTTT
TRBJ1-1 | NA | TRBV7-9 | TRBD1 | CASSISTGQKAFF | TGTGCCAGCAGCATTAGTACGGGACAGAAAGCTTTCTTT
TRBJ2-5 | NA | TRBV29-1 | NA | CSVDKGDQETQYF | TGCAGCGTTGATAAAGGGGACCAAGAGACCCAGTACTTC
TRBJ2-1 | NA | TRBV7-9 | TRBD2 | CASSPSRKRDSYNEQFF | TGTGCCAGCAGCCCGTCTCGAAAGCGGGATTCCTACAATGAGCAGTTCTTC
TRBJ2-7 | NA | TRBV7-2 | NA | CASSLGRGEQYF | TGTGCCAGCAGCTTAGGAAGGGGCGAGCAGTACTTC
TRBJ1-5 | NA | TRBV19 | NA | CASSTGGGRGNQPQHF | TGTGCCAGTAGTACCGGGGGGGGTCGGGGCAATCAGCCCCAGCATTTT
TRBJ1-1 | NA | TRBV27 | TRBD1 | CASSFLGGRGTEAFF | TGTGCCAGCAGTTTTCTAGGGGGCCGAGGGACTGAAGCTTTCTTT
TRBJ1-2 | NA | TRBV7-2 | NA | CASSSLPRNPANYGYTF | TGTGCCAGCAGCTCCTTACCCCGTAATCCAGCTAACTATGGCTACACCTTC
TRBJ2-7 | NA | TRBV18 | NA | CASSRTSSYEQYF | TGTGCCAGCTCCCGGACATCTTCCTACGAGCAGTACTTC
TRBJ2-1 | NA | TRBV6-2/TRBV6-3 | NA | CASSSTTGQARLRLSRREQFF | TGTGCCAGCAGCTCAACAACGGGTCAGGCTCGCCTACGACTGTCAAGGAGGGAGCAGTTCTTC
TRBJ2-7 | NA | TRBV5-1 | NA | CASSSFEEQYF | TGCGCCAGCAGCTCATTTGAGGAGCAGTACTTC
TRBJ2-3 | NA | TRBV25-1 | NA | CASSEPQGYTDTQYF | TGTGCCAGCAGTGAACCCCAGGGCTATACAGATACGCAGTATTTT
TRBJ2-1 | NA | TRBV5-4 | NA | CASSSAGSRSYNEQFF | TGTGCCAGCAGCTCAGCCGGGAGTCGGTCCTACAATGAGCAGTTCTTC
TRBJ1-1 | NA | TRBV18 | TRBD1 | CASSPQTGGTEAFF | TGTGCCAGCTCACCACAAACAGGGGGCACTGAAGCTTTCTTT
TRBJ1-5 | NA | TRBV5-1 | NA | CASSMGAGEPQHF | TGCGCCAGCAGCATGGGGGCAGGGGAGCCCCAGCATTTT
TRBJ2-7 | NA | TRBV28 | NA | CASSTRRDNWEQYF | TGTGCCAGCAGTACCCGCCGGGACAACTGGGAACAGTACTTC
TRBJ2-1 | NA | TRBV27 | TRBD2 | CASSRLAGKNNEQFF | TGTGCCAGCAGTCGACTAGCGGGGAAAAACAATGAGCAGTTCTTC
TRBJ2-3 | NA | TRBV28 | TRBD2 | CASRGLATDTQYF | TGTGCCAGCAGGGGACTAGCCACAGATACGCAGTATTTT
TRBJ2-7 | NA | TRBV10-2 | TRBD2 | CASSGTSGRAPVSYEQYF | TGCGCCAGCTCCGGGACTAGCGGGAGGGCCCCGGTCTCCTACGAGCAGTACTTC
TRBJ1-6 | NA | TRBV29-1 | TRBD1 | CSVRDSNSPLHF | TGCAGCGTCAGGGACAGTAATTCACCCCTCCACTTT
TRBJ2-1 | NA | TRBV28 | TRBD2 | CASSPPSWGGNEQFF | TGTGCCAGCAGTCCCCCTTCGTGGGGGGGCAATGAGCAGTTCTTC
TRBJ1-5 | NA | TRBV12-3/TRBV12-4 | NA | CASRGGSNQPQHF | TGTGCCAGCAGGGGGGGGAGCAATCAGCCCCAGCATTTT
TRBJ1-4 | NA | TRBV5-4 | TRBD1 | CASSLNRGINEKLFF | TGTGCCAGCAGCCTTAACAGGGGGATAAATGAAAAACTGTTTTTT
TRBJ1-1 | few | TRBV5-1 | NA | CASSLMADISEAFF | TGCGCCAGCAGCTTGATGGCGGACATCTCTGAAGCTTTCTTT
TRBJ1-5 | NA | TRBV5-8 | TRBD1 | CASSSTGQGNQPQHF | TGTGCCAGCAGCTCCACCGGACAGGGGAATCAGCCCCAGCATTTT
TRBJ1-5 | NA | TRBV19 | TRBD1 | CASSETGDSQPQHF | TGTGCCAGTAGTGAGACAGGGGATAGTCAGCCCCAGCATTTT
TRBJ2-3 | NA | TRBV5-1 | TRBD2 | CASSLWGTSGRTDTQYF | TGCGCCAGCAGCTTGTGGGGGACTAGCGGCCGCACAGATACGCAGTATTTT
TRBJ2-1 | NA | TRBV19 | NA | CASSIKSHSNEQFF | TGTGCCAGTAGTATAAAATCCCACAGCAATGAGCAGTTCTTC
TRBJ1-5 | NA | TRBV28 | NA | CASSHRTVYSNQPQHF | TGTGCCAGCAGTCATCGGACAGTCTATAGCAATCAGCCCCAGCATTTT
TRBJ2-1 | NA | TRBV18 | NA | CASSPTYNEQFF | TGTGCCAGCTCTCCTACCTACAATGAGCAGTTCTTC
TRBJ1-1 | NA | TRBV5-1 | TRBD1 | CASSLVVTGGTGTEAFF | TGCGCCAGCAGCTTGGTGGTGACAGGGGGCACGGGGACTGAAGCTTTCTTT
TRBJ1-1 | NA | TRBV10-3 | NA | CAISVQGNTEAFF | TGTGCCATCAGTGTCCAGGGGAACACTGAAGCTTTCTTT
TRBJ1-6 | NA | TRBV7-9 | NA | CASSPGISSPLHF | TGTGCCAGCAGCCCCGGGATTAGTTCACCCCTCCACTTT
TRBJ2-2 | NA | TRBV7-9 | TRBD2 | CASSTPGGTGELFF | TGTGCCAGCAGTACCCCGGGGGGCACCGGGGAGCTGTTTTTT
TRBJ2-7 | once | TRBV9 | TRBD1 | CASSVQTGSEQYF | TGTGCCAGCAGCGTCCAGACAGGGAGCGAGCAGTACTTC
TRBJ2-7 | NA | TRBV19 | TRBD1 | CASIETGGYEQYF | TGTGCCAGTATTGAGACAGGGGGGTACGAGCAGTACTTC
TRBJ2-1 | NA | TRBV24-1 | NA | CATSDLASDNEQFF | TGTGCCACCAGTGATTTGGCGTCCGACAATGAGCAGTTCTTC
TRBJ1-5 | NA | TRBV18 | NA | CASSPNRDQPQHF | TGTGCCAGCTCACCAAACCGGGATCAGCCCCAGCATTTT
TRBJ2-3 | NA | TRBV5-1 | TRBD1 | CASSSSRDRTDTQYF | TGCGCCAGCAGCTCGTCCCGGGACAGGACAGATACGCAGTATTTT
TRBJ1-3 | NA | TRBV5-8 | NA | CASSLLVKRSSGNTIYF | TGTGCCAGCAGCTTGTTGGTCAAAAGGAGCTCTGGAAACACCATATATTTT
TRBJ1-2 | NA | TRBV7-2 | NA | CASSYRQTLRGYTF | TGTGCCAGCAGCTATCGACAGACTCTTCGAGGCTACACCTTC
TRBJ1-2 | NA | TRBV20-1 | NA | CSASLSSNYGYTF | TGCAGTGCTAGTCTCAGTTCTAACTATGGCTACACCTTC